This entry describes one TCR beta chain. Antigen unknown. PCR was performed a second time for about 6 to 11 cycles using a sample-barcoded 5' primer and a J-beta primer mix. One entry per CDR3 protein, called by TCRdb with MiXCR from the 5' RACE reads. The sample holds about 750,000 distinct CDR3 sequences, less than 70% seen once. This specimen belongs to a study of blood T cells in healthy people across ages. Whole-study results and caveats: The study could not conclusively compare naive and antigen-experienced cells, given its unsorted PBMCs.

Donation came from healthy Caucasian individuals in Russia who were aged roughly 6 to 95. This clonotype originated in an elderly man in good health. The specimen was blood.

CDR3 DNA sequence: TGCAGTGCTAGGACAGGGGCGATCAATGAGCAGTTCTTC. Protein sequence: CSARTGAINEQFF. The chain couples TRBV20-1 to TRBJ2-1, with 8 bases aligning to TRBD1. V dropped 3 bases and J dropped 6; count of bases not matched to a gene: 4. This CDR3 region has 13 residues. Germline assignment: CDR1 DFQATT and CDR2 SNEGSKA (reference sequence).